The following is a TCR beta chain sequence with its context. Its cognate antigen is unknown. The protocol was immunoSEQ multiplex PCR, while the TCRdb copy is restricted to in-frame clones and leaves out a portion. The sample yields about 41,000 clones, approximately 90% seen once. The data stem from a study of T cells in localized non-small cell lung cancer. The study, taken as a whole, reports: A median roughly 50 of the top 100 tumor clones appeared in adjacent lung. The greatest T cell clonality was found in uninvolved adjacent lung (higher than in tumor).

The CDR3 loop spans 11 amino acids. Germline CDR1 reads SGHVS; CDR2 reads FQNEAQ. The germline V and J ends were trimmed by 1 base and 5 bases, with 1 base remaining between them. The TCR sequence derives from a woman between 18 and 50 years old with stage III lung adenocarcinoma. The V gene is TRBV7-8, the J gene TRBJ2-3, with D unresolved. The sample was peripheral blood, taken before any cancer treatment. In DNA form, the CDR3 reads TGTGCCAGCAGCTTAGAAGATACGCAGTATTTT. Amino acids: CASSLEDTQYF. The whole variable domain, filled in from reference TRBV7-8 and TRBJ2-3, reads GAGVSQSPRYKVAKRGQDVALRCDPISGHVSLFWYQQALGQGPEFLTYFQNEAQLDKSGLPSDRFFAERPEGSVSTLKIQRTQQEDSAVYLCASSLEDTQYFGPGTRLTVL.